This T cell receptor (beta chain) comes out of a study of radiation and T cells in renal cell carcinoma. Study at large: Nephrectomy followed 15 Gy stereotactic body radiation by 4 weeks.

This clone was detected a few times. As yet, its antigen is unknown. Profiling relied on immunoSEQ multiplex PCR, and the TCRdb table lists in-frame clones only, not all of them. The table includes roughly 100,000 clones, approximately 86% detected once. Study-level findings and limits: From baseline, blood top tumor clonotypes peaked at 2 weeks post-radiation. Pretreatment tumor biopsies were lacking, so baseline clonotypes are unknown.

CDR1 and CDR2 from the germline V gene are MNHEY and SMNVEV (reference sequence). The CDR3 extends over 14 amino acids. V was trimmed by 4 bases and J by 4 bases, leaving 11 bases between them. As for time point: baseline pretreatment blood. Stated treatment: 15 Gy SBRT to primary tumor, nephrectomy 4 weeks later. Radiation-treated patients gave blood at baseline, week 2 and week 4. The chain is built from TRBV27 and TRBJ1-5; D is unresolved. The input for sequencing was blood, taken from a patient whose treatment included radiotherapy and nephrectomy. This TCR was recovered from a man in his fifties with renal cell carcinoma. The CDR3 DNA reads TGTGCCAGCAGTTCCGGCAGACTGAATCAGCCCCAGCATTTT. The encoded protein is CASSSGRLNQPQHF.